This is a list of T cell receptor beta chains from one sample in a study of T cells in Graves' hyperthyroidism and ophthalmopathy. In TCRdb, the multiplex PCR reads were re-called with MiXCR into one record per CDR3 protein. The data show around 300,000 distinct CDR3 sequences, roughly an eighth seen once. Sequencing was performed on blood. The origin of the receptors is a woman aged 40 to 50 with Graves' hyperthyroidism. The CDR3 runs from the conserved cysteine through the conserved F or W. A D gene is named only where the DNA matches it firmly. Clone size is not always given. Where it is, it says once, few, many or a class for expanded clones.

>TRBJ2-5|TRBV7-6|TRBD1|.
CASSRRQGIIGEETQYF
TGTGCCAGCAGCCGTCGACAGGGAATCATCGGCGAAGAGACCCAGTACTTC
>TRBJ2-3|TRBV9|.|.
CASSVEAVSTDTQYF
TGTGCCAGCAGCGTAGAGGCGGTAAGCACAGATACGCAGTATTTT
>TRBJ1-2|TRBV7-2|.|many
CASSLKNYGYTF
TGTGCCAGCAGCTTAAAGAACTATGGCTACACCTTC
>TRBJ1-3|TRBV12-5|.|.
CASGLGHHAGNTIYF
TGTGCTAGTGGACTGGGACACCACGCTGGAAACACCATATATTTT
>TRBJ1-1|TRBV28|TRBD1|once
CAGSFQQGGSTEAFF
TGTGCCGGCAGCTTTCAACAGGGGGGGAGCACTGAAGCTTTCTTT
>TRBJ1-1|TRBV3-1|.|many
CASSQAGMNTEAFF
TGTGCCAGCAGCCAAGCAGGGATGAACACTGAAGCTTTCTTT
>TRBJ2-1|TRBV11-3|TRBD2|many
CASSSGRIRREGPENEQFF
TGTGCCAGCAGCTCCGGACGGATACGGCGGGAGGGCCCGGAGAATGAGCAGTTCTTC
>TRBJ1-5|TRBV6-1|.|.
CASSEAGGGQPQHF
TGTGCCAGCAGTGAAGCGGGGGGGGGTCAGCCCCAGCATTTT
>TRBJ2-7|TRBV6-1|TRBD2|many
CASSAGLAGIYEQYF
TGTGCCAGCAGTGCAGGGCTAGCGGGAATATACGAGCAGTACTTC
>TRBJ1-5|TRBV6-1|.|many
CASRRHNGQPQHF
TGTGCCAGCAGGAGACATAACGGTCAGCCCCAGCATTTT
>TRBJ1-5|TRBV29-1|.|many
CSVAGLGQPQHF
TGCAGCGTTGCAGGGTTGGGGCAGCCCCAGCATTTT
>TRBJ2-2|TRBV7-9|TRBD2|.
CASSPGTSGTVAGELFF
TGTGCCAGCAGCCCAGGGACTAGCGGGACGGTTGCCGGGGAGCTGTTTTTT
>TRBJ1-2|TRBV28|.|.
CASSLLDSFRGYTF
TGTGCCAGCAGTTTATTGGACAGTTTCCGTGGCTACACCTTC
>TRBJ2-3|TRBV5-1|.|.
CASSSPIGTDTQYF
TGCGCCAGCAGCTCCCCCATAGGCACAGATACGCAGTATTTT
>TRBJ2-1|TRBV6-1|TRBD2|many
CASSRDDGTSPNEQFF
TGTGCCAGCAGTCGAGATGACGGGACTAGCCCCAATGAGCAGTTCTTC
>TRBJ2-5|TRBV9|.|many
CASSVAGRTASETQYF
TGTGCCAGCAGCGTCGCCGGGCGGACGGCATCGGAGACCCAGTACTTC
>TRBJ1-5|TRBV20-1|.|many
CSASGRGTNQPQHF
TGCAGTGCTTCCGGACGGGGGACAAATCAGCCCCAGCATTTT
>TRBJ2-3|TRBV5-4|.|few
CASRLQRSTDTQYF
TGTGCCAGCCGCCTACAGAGATCCACAGATACGCAGTATTTT
>TRBJ2-3|TRBV27|TRBD1|.
CASKRFPGQGGDTQYF
TGTGCCAGCAAACGATTTCCGGGACAGGGGGGGGATACGCAGTATTTT
>TRBJ2-7|TRBV4-1|.|.
CASSQDRSGPLYEQYF
TGTGCCAGCAGCCAAGACCGAAGCGGGCCCCTCTACGAGCAGTACTTC
>TRBJ1-2|TRBV2|TRBD1|many
CASRKGTGVREGYTF
TGTGCCAGCAGAAAGGGGACAGGGGTTAGGGAAGGCTACACCTTC
>TRBJ1-2|TRBV25-1|.|few
CASSMGVNYGYTF
TGTGCCAGCTCCATGGGGGTAAACTATGGCTACACCTTC
>TRBJ2-2|TRBV7-9|TRBD2|many
CASSLGWGRDAGADTGELFF
TGTGCCAGCAGCTTAGGTTGGGGCCGTGATGCGGGAGCGGACACCGGGGAGCTGTTTTTT
>TRBJ1-5|TRBV6-2/TRBV6-3|.|many
CASSILLLGRKTYSNQPQHF
TGTGCCAGCAGCATCTTATTGTTGGGACGGAAAACTTATAGCAATCAGCCCCAGCATTTT
>TRBJ1-6|TRBV5-1|TRBD1|.
CASSLAVGTGSSPLHF
TGCGCCAGCAGCTTGGCCGTCGGGACAGGGAGTTCACCCCTCCACTTT
>TRBJ1-3|TRBV6-1|.|few
CASSKTRKRSSGNTIYF
TGTGCCAGCAGTAAGACAAGGAAAAGAAGCTCTGGAAACACCATATATTTT
>TRBJ2-2|TRBV2|TRBD2|many
CASSGLAGDTGELFF
TGTGCCAGCAGTGGACTAGCGGGAGACACCGGGGAGCTGTTTTTT
>TRBJ2-6|TRBV5-1|.|few
CASSPATGANVLTF
TGCGCCAGCAGCCCCGCTACCGGGGCCAACGTCCTGACTTTC
>TRBJ2-1|TRBV13|.|.
CASSLMGARNEQFF
TGTGCCAGCAGCTTAATGGGGGCGCGTAATGAGCAGTTCTTC
>TRBJ2-1|TRBV11-3|TRBD2|many
CASSELAGAGNEQFF
TGTGCCAGCAGCGAACTAGCGGGAGCAGGGAATGAGCAGTTCTTC
>TRBJ1-1|TRBV29-1|TRBD1|many
CSVEPQGYNTEAFF
TGCAGCGTTGAACCACAGGGGTACAACACTGAAGCTTTCTTT
>TRBJ1-6|TRBV12-3/TRBV12-4|.|.
CASSWTGRDSPLHF
TGTGCCAGCAGTTGGACGGGGAGGGATTCACCCCTCCACTTT
>TRBJ1-3|TRBV12-3/TRBV12-4|TRBD1|many
CASRGTGGGDTIYF
TGTGCCAGCAGGGGGACAGGGGGAGGGGACACCATATATTTT
>TRBJ2-7|TRBV10-3|TRBD1|many
CAISDPGTGGVYEQYF
TGTGCCATCAGTGATCCCGGGACAGGGGGAGTTTACGAGCAGTACTTC
>TRBJ2-1|TRBV29-1|TRBD2|few
CGALAGGGEQFF
TGCGGCGCCCTAGCGGGAGGTGGTGAGCAGTTCTTC
>TRBJ2-3|TRBV24-1|TRBD1|many
CATSDRQGGADTQYF
TGTGCCACCAGTGATCGACAGGGTGGTGCAGATACGCAGTATTTT
>TRBJ1-4|TRBV2|TRBD1|many
CASSRQGLNEKLFF
TGTGCCAGCAGTAGACAGGGCCTCAATGAAAAACTGTTTTTT
>TRBJ2-3|TRBV29-1|TRBD1|many
CSVEEGQAHTDTQYF
TGCAGCGTTGAAGAGGGACAGGCTCACACAGATACGCAGTATTTT
>TRBJ1-5|TRBV12-3/TRBV12-4|.|many
CASTVDLRQPQHF
TGTGCCAGCACCGTGGATCTGCGGCAGCCCCAGCATTTT
>TRBJ1-1|TRBV12-3/TRBV12-4|.|few
CASSLWTDTLEAFF
TGTGCCAGCAGTTTATGGACAGATACTCTTGAAGCTTTCTTT
>TRBJ2-7|TRBV3-1|TRBD2|few
CASEETSGYEQYF
TGTGCCAGCGAGGAGACTAGCGGCTACGAGCAGTACTTC
>TRBJ1-2|TRBV2|.|many
CASSEEGIYGYTF
TGTGCCAGCAGTGAGGAGGGAATCTATGGCTACACCTTC